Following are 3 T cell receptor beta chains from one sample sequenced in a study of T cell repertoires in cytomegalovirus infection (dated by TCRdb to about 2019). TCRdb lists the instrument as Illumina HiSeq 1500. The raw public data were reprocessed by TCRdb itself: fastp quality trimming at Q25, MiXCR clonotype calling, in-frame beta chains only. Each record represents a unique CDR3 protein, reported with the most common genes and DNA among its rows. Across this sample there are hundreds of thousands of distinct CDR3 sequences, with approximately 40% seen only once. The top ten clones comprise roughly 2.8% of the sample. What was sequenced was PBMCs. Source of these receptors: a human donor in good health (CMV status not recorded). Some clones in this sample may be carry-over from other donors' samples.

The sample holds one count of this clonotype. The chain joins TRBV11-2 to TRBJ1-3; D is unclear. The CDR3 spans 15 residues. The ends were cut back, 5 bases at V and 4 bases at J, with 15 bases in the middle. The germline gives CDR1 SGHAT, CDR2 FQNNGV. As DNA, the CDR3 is TGTGCCAGCAGCCCGTCCCTAGCGCCGGGAAACACCATATATTTT. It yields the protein CASSPSLAPGNTIYF.

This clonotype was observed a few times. CDR3 nucleotide sequence: TGCGCCAGCAGCCAACAGAGAGGGGGCAATGAGCAGTTCTTC. Translated: CASSQQRGGNEQFF. The J gene is TRBJ2-1, the V gene TRBV4-1; the D gene is possibly TRBD1 (6 bases). This CDR3 has 14 residues. V lost 2 bases and J lost 6, with 11 bases in between. Germline CDR1 reads MGHRA; CDR2 reads YSYEKL.

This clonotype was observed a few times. The CDR3, as DNA: TGTGCCAGCAGTCCTACCGGGTGGGTGAACACTGAAGCTTTCTTT. Its translation is CASSPTGWVNTEAFF. The rearrangement uses TRBV12-3 or TRBV12-4 and TRBJ1-1, with D unresolved. V was pared by 5 bases and J by 0 bases, with 13 bases between. CDR3 length equals 15 residues.